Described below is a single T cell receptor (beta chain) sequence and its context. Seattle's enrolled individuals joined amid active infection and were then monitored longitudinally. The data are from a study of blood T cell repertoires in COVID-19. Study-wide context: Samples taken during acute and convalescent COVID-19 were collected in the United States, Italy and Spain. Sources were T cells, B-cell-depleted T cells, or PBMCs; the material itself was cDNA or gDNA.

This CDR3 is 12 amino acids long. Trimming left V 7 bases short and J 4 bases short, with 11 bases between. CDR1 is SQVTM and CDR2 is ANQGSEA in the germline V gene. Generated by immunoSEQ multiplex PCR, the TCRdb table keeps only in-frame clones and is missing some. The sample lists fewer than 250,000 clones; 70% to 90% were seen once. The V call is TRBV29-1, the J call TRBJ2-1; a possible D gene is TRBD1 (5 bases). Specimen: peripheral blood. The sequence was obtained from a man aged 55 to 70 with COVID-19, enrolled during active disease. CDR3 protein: CSALTAYNEQFF. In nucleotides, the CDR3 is TGCAGCGCCCTGACAGCTTACAATGAGCAGTTCTTC.